This T cell receptor (beta chain) was sequenced during a study of cytomegalovirus exposure and HLA in healthy donors. Overall study results and limits: Per a later analysis, about 18,000 TCR beta sequences showed association with HLA alleles at 0.05 false discovery rate.

Germline V lookup: CDR1 SGDLS, CDR2 YYNGEE. V lost 3 bases, J lost 4 bases, and 19 bases lay in between. The CDR3 is 16 residues long. As to this clone: No antigen is known for it.

The study ran its PCR with 60 Vbeta and 13 Jbeta primers. This table comes from immunoSEQ multiplex PCR, and its TCRdb copy is limited to in-frame clones, with some not included. The sample includes about 89,000 clones, 76% of them seen just once. The sample consisted of PBMCs. This clonotype was obtained from a male donor in good health and CMV-seronegative. The chain carries TRBV9 and TRBJ1-2, with TRBD1 as a possible D gene (6 bases). DNA for the CDR3: TGTGCCAGCAGCGGTACTTCAGGGGCTCAGATCTATGGCTACACCTTC. Amino acids: CASSGTSGAQIYGYTF. Variable domain in full (rest from reference TRBV9 and TRBJ1-2): DSGVTQTPKHLITATGQRVTLRCSPRSGDLSVYWYQQSLDQGLQFLIQYYNGEERAKGNILERFSAQQFPDLHSELNLSSLELGDSALYFCASSGTSGAQIYGYTFGSGTRLTVV.